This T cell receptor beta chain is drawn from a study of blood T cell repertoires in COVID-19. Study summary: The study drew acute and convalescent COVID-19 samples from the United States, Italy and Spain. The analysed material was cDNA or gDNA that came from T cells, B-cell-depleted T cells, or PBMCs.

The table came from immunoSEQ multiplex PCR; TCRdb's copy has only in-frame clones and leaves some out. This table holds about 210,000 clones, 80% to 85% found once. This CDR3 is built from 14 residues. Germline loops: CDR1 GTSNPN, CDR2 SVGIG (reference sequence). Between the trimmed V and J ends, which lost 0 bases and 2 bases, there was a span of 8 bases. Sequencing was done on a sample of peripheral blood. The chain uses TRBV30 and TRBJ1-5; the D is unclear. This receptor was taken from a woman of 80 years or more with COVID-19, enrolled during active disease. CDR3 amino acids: CAWSVQEGNQPQHF. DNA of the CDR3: TGTGCCTGGAGTGTTCAGGAGGGCAATCAGCCCCAGCATTTT.